The present T cell receptor beta chain was sequenced within a study of T cell responses to AZD1222 COVID-19 vaccine. Libraries were prepared by immunoSEQ multiplex PCR; TCRdb keeps only in-frame clonotypes and omits some of them. The sample has about 120,000 clones, about 86% seen once. In germline, CDR1 is SGHTA, CDR2 FQGNSA. The CDR3 covers 16 residues. V gave up 1 base and J gave up 0 bases, with 7 bases separating them. The sample in question was peripheral blood, obtained 28 days after the second AZD1222 dose. The chain has TRBV7-2 and TRBJ2-6; D is undetermined. This TCR came from an adult who received the AZD1222 COVID-19 vaccine. The CDR3 loop reads CASSLVAGSGANVLTF. CDR3 nucleotide sequence: TGTGCCAGCAGCTTAGTGGCCGGCTCTGGGGCCAACGTCCTGACTTTC.